The T cell receptor beta chain described here comes from a study of early T cells in non-severe SARS-CoV-2 infection. This clonotype was counted at least ten times. Its antigen is still unknown. Researchers attached unique molecular identifiers to individual cDNA molecules. TCRdb redid the calling of the 5' RACE reads with MiXCR, one entry per CDR3 protein. The table shows tens of thousands of distinct CDR3 sequences, with 4.5% to 7.5% occurring only once. Points from the study as a whole: Comparison of clonotypes with VDJdb favored anti-spike CD8 responses while missing private and CD4 specificities.

This clonotype was obtained from an adult who was a healthcare worker with PCR-confirmed SARS-CoV-2 infection or an uninfected control (not recorded which). Sequencing used whole blood, obtained at baseline.

CDR3 nucleotides: TGTGCCAGCAGCGTCGGGACAATGCCTCAAGAGACCCAGTACTTC. It translates to CASSVGTMPQETQYF. This chain uses TRBV9 with TRBJ2-5; maybe TRBD1 (6 bases). Germline V CDR1 and CDR2: SGDLS, YYNGEE. The CDR3 consists of 15 residues. Trimming pared 2 bases from V and 2 bases from J, leaving 13 bases between.